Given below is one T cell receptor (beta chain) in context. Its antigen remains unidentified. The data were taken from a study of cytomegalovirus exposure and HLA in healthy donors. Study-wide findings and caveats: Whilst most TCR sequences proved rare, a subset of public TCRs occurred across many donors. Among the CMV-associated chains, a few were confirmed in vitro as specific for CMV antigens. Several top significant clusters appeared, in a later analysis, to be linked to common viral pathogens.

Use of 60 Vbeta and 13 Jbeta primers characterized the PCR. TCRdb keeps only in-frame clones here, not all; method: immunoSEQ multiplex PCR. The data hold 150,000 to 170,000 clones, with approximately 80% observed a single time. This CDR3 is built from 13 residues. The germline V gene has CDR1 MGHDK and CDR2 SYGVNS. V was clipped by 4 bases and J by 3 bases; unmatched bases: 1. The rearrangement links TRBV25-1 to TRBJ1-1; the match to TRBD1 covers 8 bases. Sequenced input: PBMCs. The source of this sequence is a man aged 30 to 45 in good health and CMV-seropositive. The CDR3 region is CASSADRDTEAFF. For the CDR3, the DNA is TGTGCCAGCAGTGCGGACAGGGACACTGAAGCTTTCTTT. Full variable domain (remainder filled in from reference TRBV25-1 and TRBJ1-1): EADIYQTPRYLVIGTGKKITLECSQTMGHDKMYWYQQDPGMELHLIHYSYGVNSTEKGDLSSESTVSRIRTEHFPLTLESARPSHTSQYLCASSADRDTEAFFGQGTRLTVV.